This T cell receptor beta chain was recorded in a study of CD8 T cells in ankylosing spondylitis. Study-level findings and limits: Among TCR beta sequences, a motif of under 10 highly homologous variants appeared characteristic of ankylosing spondylitis blood. Matched ankylosing spondylitis synovial fluid reportedly contained a significantly enriched population of disease-linked clones. Disease-linked clones were CD8+ and relatively rare in peripheral blood.

This clonotype was found a few times. Antigen: not known. A much larger clone differs from this one at a single base, so this may be a read error. Trimming took 0 bases from V and 0 from J, leaving 6 bases between them. Per the germline V gene, CDR1 is SGHRS and CDR2 is YFSETQ. CDR3 length: 14 residues. By quantitative 5'-RACE with molecular barcodes, the TCR beta libraries were made. From the 5' RACE reads, TCRdb called clonotypes with MiXCR, one entry per CDR3 protein. Of under 300,000 distinct CDR3 sequences listed, about 18% are singletons. This sequence was found in a male donor with ankylosing spondylitis or in good health (not recorded which). The specimen was blood, either unsorted or a sorted T cell fraction (not recorded which). The chain combines TRBV5-1 with TRBJ1-1; tentatively, D is TRBD1 (6 bases). CDR3 bases: TGCGCCAGCAGCTTGGGACAGGTGAACACTGAAGCTTTCTTT. Its protein is CASSLGQVNTEAFF.